A single sample gave rise to the 26 T cell receptor beta chains below, sequenced in a study of cytomegalovirus exposure and HLA in healthy donors. The protocol was immunoSEQ multiplex PCR, while the TCRdb copy is restricted to in-frame clones and leaves out a portion. The sample lists 68,000 or so clones, 95% to 97% seen once, with roughly 2.3% in the top ten. Sequenced material: PBMCs. The source is a young man in good health and CMV-seronegative.

The chain joins TRBV7-6 to TRBJ2-2; 7 nucleotides line up with TRBD2. This CDR3 region has 14 residues. CDR1 is SGHVS, CDR2 FNYEAQ, per germline. V lost 2 bases and J lost 6; bases outside the gene matches: 3. The DNA of the CDR3 is TGTGCCAGCAGCTTAAGGGAGGGCTCCGGGGAGCTGTTTTTT. Residues: CASSLREGSGELFF.

This chain joins TRBV14 and TRBJ1-2; 7 nucleotides agree with TRBD1. Germline CDR1 SGHDN, CDR2 FVKESK. V gave up 0 bases and J gave up 7 bases; unmatched junction bases: 5. The CDR3 consists of 14 residues. CDR3 loop: CASSQDLAGGGYTF. The CDR3, as DNA: TGTGCCAGCAGCCAAGATCTGGCAGGGGGTGGCTACACCTTC.

This CDR3 reads CASSPLAGGGVDTQYF. CDR3 in DNA: TGCGCCAGCAGCCCACTAGCGGGAGGAGGGGTAGATACGCAGTATTTT. The chain employs TRBV5-1 and TRBJ2-3; TRBD2 agrees at 12 bases. Germline CDR1 and CDR2: SGHRS and YFSETQ. The CDR3 sequence is 16 residues long. The V gene end was trimmed by 4 bases and the J gene end by 5 bases; junction bases not matched to a gene: 8.

This clone was counted once. The rearrangement joins TRBV7-3 to TRBJ2-1, with TRBD2 matching 7 bases. Germline trimming cut 5 bases from V and 2 bases from J; bases unmatched to any gene: 6. The germline V gene encodes CDR1 SGHTA and CDR2 FQGTGA. The CDR3 is 15 amino acids. This CDR3 is CASSLTSEAYNEQFF. DNA for the CDR3: TGTGCCAGCAGCCTTACTAGCGAGGCCTACAATGAGCAGTTCTTC. Supplemented by reference TRBV7-3 and TRBJ2-1, the full variable domain reads GAGVSQTPSNKVTEKGKYVELRCDPISGHTALYWYRQSLGQGPEFLIYFQGTGAADDSGLPNDRFFAVRPEGSVSTLKIQRTERGDSAVYLCASSLTSEAYNEQFFGPGTRLTVL.

V is TRBV28 and J is TRBJ2-3; the match to TRBD2 covers 15 bases. This CDR3 comprises 15 residues. Germline V CDR1 and CDR2: MDHEN, SYDVKM. J was trimmed by 5 bases and V by 4 bases; bases with no gene match: 1. The CDR3 DNA sequence: TGTGCCAGCAGTTGGACTAGCGGGAGGGGAGATACGCAGTATTTT. Its translation is CASSWTSGRGDTQYF.

The genes are TRBV9 and TRBJ1-2, with 9 bases lining up with TRBD1. The CDR3 sequence is 16 residues long. Germline CDR1 and CDR2: SGDLS and YYNGEE. V lost 0 bases to trimming and J lost 3 bases; unmatched junction nucleotides: 6. CDR3 residues: CASSVARDRVDYGYTF. CDR3 nucleotide sequence: TGTGCCAGCAGCGTAGCCCGGGACAGGGTTGACTATGGCTACACCTTC.

The chain links TRBV5-1 to TRBJ2-3; 10 positions match TRBD1. The germline CDR1 and CDR2 sequences are SGHRS and YFSETQ. The junction had 16 bases not matched to a gene; V was cut back by 4 bases and J by 2 bases. The CDR3 runs 19 residues. The CDR3 DNA follows: TGCGCCAGCAGCCCGAGGACAGGGGGGATTGTTAGGCACACAGATACGCAGTATTTT. Amino acids: CASSPRTGGIVRHTDTQYF.

This chain joins TRBV2 and TRBJ1-3, with 9 bases aligning to TRBD1. Germline trimming cut 2 bases from V and 0 bases from J; bases unmatched to any gene: 8. There are 18 residues in the CDR3. The germline V gene has CDR1 SNHLY and CDR2 FYNNEI. For the CDR3, the DNA is TGTGCCAGCAGTGAATGGGTGGGACAGGGACTCTCTGGAAACACCATATATTTT. It is translated as CASSEWVGQGLSGNTIYF. Together with reference TRBV2 and TRBJ1-3, the CDR3 gives the full variable domain: EPEVTQTPSHQVTQMGQEVILRCVPISNHLYFYWYRQILGQKVEFLVSFYNNEISEKSEIFDDQFSVERPDGSNFTLKIRSTKLEDSAMYFCASSEWVGQGLSGNTIYFGEGSWLTVV.

The chain recombines TRBV11-3 with TRBJ2-3, with 9 bases aligning to TRBD1. CDR1 SGHNT and CDR2 YENEEA come from the germline V gene. The V and J ends lost 5 bases and 2 bases, in that order; junction bases with no gene match: 5. This CDR3 region has 15 residues. CDR3 in DNA: TGTGCCAGCAGCACCGGGACAGGGCTCACAGATACGCAGTATTTT. Translation: CASSTGTGLTDTQYF.

The V and J genes are TRBV5-6 and TRBJ2-7; 9 bases align to TRBD1. Germline assignment: CDR1 SGHDT and CDR2 YYEEEE. Trimming took 4 bases from V and 4 from J; bases not matched to a gene: 6. The CDR3 consists of 14 residues. The CDR3 coding sequence is TGTGCCAGCAGCATAGGACAGGGGACGTACGAGCAGTACTTC. Protein: CASSIGQGTYEQYF.

On this clone itself: The junction differs from germline at one of its ends, possibly a read error. The CDR3 is CASSVAGGPFFIDTQYF. The CDR3, as DNA: TGTGCCAGCAGCGTAGCGGGAGGGCCGTTTTTTATAGATACGCAGTATTTT. This chain joins TRBV7-9 and TRBJ2-3; 11 positions match TRBD2. The CDR3 spans 17 residues. CDR1 is SEHNR and CDR2 is FQNEAQ in the germline V gene (reference sequence).

The chain is built from TRBV6-5 and TRBJ2-4, with 7 bases that match TRBD1. The CDR3 is 11 residues long. CDR1 is MNHEY and CDR2 is SVGAGI in the germline V gene. Trimming removed 10 bases from V and 5 bases from J; junction bases left unmatched: 2. The CDR3 here is CATGTENIQYF. CDR3 coding DNA: TGTGCCACCGGGACAGAAAACATTCAGTACTTC.

J is TRBJ2-6 and V is TRBV28, with D possibly matching TRBD1 (5 bases). Trimming pared 6 bases from V and 0 bases from J, leaving 12 bases between. Germline CDR1 and CDR2: MDHEN and SYDVKM. CDR3 length: 16 amino acids. This CDR3 is CASRPQGSSGANVLTF. The CDR3 DNA is TGTGCCAGCAGGCCTCAGGGAAGCTCTGGGGCCAACGTCCTGACTTTC.

The gene calls are TRBV28 and TRBJ1-2; D perhaps matches TRBD1 (6 bases). CDR1 is MDHEN, CDR2 SYDVKM, per germline. CDR3 length: 12 amino acids. V was shortened by 6 bases and J by 7 bases, with 12 bases between the two germline ends. CDR3 protein: CASRRGKGGYTF. CDR3 coding DNA: TGTGCCAGCAGAAGGGGGAAGGGTGGCTACACCTTC.

The rearrangement uses TRBV7-9 and TRBJ1-1, with a weak D call TRBD1 (6 bases). The V end was cut by 1 base, the J end by 4 bases, with 10 bases between. The germline CDR1 and CDR2 sequences are SEHNR and FQNEAQ (reference sequence). The CDR3 runs 14 residues. The CDR3 DNA follows: TGTGCCAGCAGCTTAGACAGGGAGGGCACTGAAGCTTTCTTT. It yields the protein CASSLDREGTEAFF.

The rearrangement links TRBV5-8 to TRBJ1-1; D ambiguous. CDR1 is SGHTS and CDR2 is YDEGEE in the germline V gene. V was clipped by 2 bases and J by 0 bases, with 11 bases between them. This CDR3 is 15 amino acids long. The CDR3 nucleotides are TGTGCCAGCAGCTTAAAACCCACAATGAACACTGAAGCTTTCTTT. This codes for CASSLKPTMNTEAFF.

This clone was found a few times. The V and J genes are TRBV10-1 and TRBJ2-1; perhaps TRBD1 as D (5 bases). V lost 6 bases and J 0 bases, leaving 18 bases between the germline ends. The V gene's germline CDR1 is WNHNN and CDR2 SYGVQD (reference sequence). This CDR3 spans 17 amino acids. The CDR3 sequence is CASSHTSTAYSYNEQFF. CDR3 DNA: TGCGCCAGCAGCCATACCTCGACAGCCTACTCCTACAATGAGCAGTTCTTC.

J is TRBJ2-3 and V is TRBV7-3, with 8 positions matching TRBD2. The CDR3 runs 16 residues. The V gene's germline CDR1 is SGHTA and CDR2 FQGTGA. The trim removed 3 bases at V and 1 base at J, leaving 6 bases unmatched. As DNA, the CDR3 is TGTGCCAGCAGCTTCCTAGCGGGCCAAGGCACAGATACGCAGTATTTT. This gives the protein CASSFLAGQGTDTQYF.

J is TRBJ1-4 and V is TRBV11-2; unclear D gene. The V end was cut by 3 bases, the J end by 8 bases, with 10 bases between. The CDR3 sequence is 13 residues long. CDR1 and CDR2 from the germline V gene are SGHAT and FQNNGV. CDR3 amino acids: CASSFGGEEKLFF. The CDR3 bases are TGTGCCAGCAGCTTCGGCGGGGAAGAAAAACTGTTTTTT. Full variable domain (remainder filled in from reference TRBV11-2 and TRBJ1-4): EAGVAQSPRYKIIEKRQSVAFWCNPISGHATLYWYQQILGQGPKLLIQFQNNGVVDDSQLPKDRFSAERLKGVDSTLKIQPAKLEDSAVYLCASSFGGEEKLFFGSGTQLSVL.

This rearrangement joins TRBV5-1 to TRBJ1-4; 11 bases align to TRBD1. CDR3 length: 17 residues. CDR1 and CDR2 (germline): SGHRS, YFSETQ. Germline trimming cut 3 bases from V and 3 bases from J; bases unmatched to any gene: 7. The CDR3 loop reads CASSYGTGGKANEKLFF. The CDR3 coding sequence is TGCGCCAGCAGCTACGGGACAGGGGGTAAAGCTAATGAAAAACTGTTTTTT. Complete variable domain (other parts from reference TRBV5-1 and TRBJ1-4): KAGVTQTPRYLIKTRGQQVTLSCSPISGHRSVSWYQQTPGQGLQFLFEYFSETQRNKGNFPGRFSGRQFSNSRSEMNVSTLELGDSALYLCASSYGTGGKANEKLFFGSGTQLSVL.

This chain uses TRBV13 with TRBJ1-1; 8 bases align to TRBD1. V was pared by 2 bases and J by 3 bases, with 8 bases of the junction left unmatched. Germline CDR1 reads PRHDT; CDR2 reads FYEKMQ (reference sequence). CDR3 length: 16 amino acids. CDR3 sequence reads: CASSLHLTDRDTEAFF. The CDR3 nucleotides are TGTGCCAGCAGCTTACATCTGACGGACAGGGACACTGAAGCTTTCTTT.

The V gene is TRBV6-5, the J gene TRBJ1-1, with D tentatively TRBD1 (6 bases). Trimming removed 1 base from V and 4 bases from J, with 10 bases in between. Germline CDR1 reads MNHEY; CDR2 reads SVGAGI. The CDR3 has 14 amino acids. The CDR3 nucleotides read TGTGCCAGCAGTTACTTAGGCAGGGGCACTGAAGCTTTCTTT. Amino acids: CASSYLGRGTEAFF.

The chain uses TRBV29-1 and TRBJ1-2, with D uncertain. Germline values: CDR1 SQVTM, CDR2 ANQGSEA. This CDR3 comprises 11 residues. V was pared by 7 bases and J by 8 bases, with 14 bases between. The CDR3 sequence: CSAGSNLGYTF. The CDR3 nucleotides are TGCAGCGCCGGGTCCAACCTGGGCTACACCTTC.

The rearrangement joins TRBV29-1 to TRBJ2-7; the D gene is possibly TRBD1 (6 bases). CDR1 and CDR2 from the germline V gene are SQVTM and ANQGSEA. The CDR3 is 12 amino acids. The germline V and J ends were trimmed by 1 base and 4 bases, with 8 bases remaining between them. In nucleotides, the CDR3 is TGCAGCGTTGAAGGGGACAAGTACGAGCAGTACTTC. It encodes CSVEGDKYEQYF.

The chain recombines TRBV5-1 with TRBJ2-2; D is ambiguous. V was clipped by 9 bases and J by 0 bases, with 12 bases between them. CDR3 length: 14 residues. The germline V gene has CDR1 SGHRS and CDR2 YFSETQ. CDR3 region: CATTPQANTGELFF. In DNA, the CDR3 is TGCGCCACCACACCCCAGGCGAACACCGGGGAGCTGTTTTTT.

This rearrangement joins TRBV10-3 to TRBJ2-7; weak D call: TRBD2 (5 bases). V was trimmed by 4 bases and J by 6 bases, leaving 10 bases between them. Germline loops: CDR1 ENHRY, CDR2 SYGVKD. This CDR3 has 12 residues. The CDR3 coding sequence is TGTGCCATCAGTGGCACTAGTGCCGAGCAGTACTTC. This encodes CAISGTSAEQYF.